Presented here are 24 T cell receptor beta chains from one specimen sequenced in a study of shared clonotypes between healthy human individuals. Some clones are missing from TCRdb's copy, which holds only in-frame ones; the method was immunoSEQ multiplex PCR. The sample contains 2 million to 2.5 million clones, over 85% of which appear only once. Specimen: naive CD4+ T cells from PBMCs. As to subset: CD45RA+ positively selected. These receptors all stem from a man between 18 and 35 years old in good health. Some clones in this sample may be carry-over from other donors' samples.

The gene calls are TRBV6-5 and TRBJ2-7, with 12 bases that match TRBD2. Losses at the gene ends were 6 bases for V and 4 bases for J; bases not matched to a gene: 10. Per germline, CDR1 MNHEY and CDR2 SVGAGI. The CDR3 is 16 residues long. CDR3 residues: CASSYPLAGGIYEQYF. CDR3 nucleotides: TGTGCCAGCAGCTACCCTCTAGCGGGAGGGATTTACGAGCAGTACTTC.

The chain couples TRBV5-1 to TRBJ2-1; unclear D gene. The CDR3 has 12 residues. V lost 0 bases, J lost 8 bases, and 6 bases lay in between. The germline CDR1 and CDR2 sequences are SGHRS and YFSETQ. In nucleotides, the CDR3 is TGCGCCAGCAGCTTGGTCGAAGATGAGCAGTTCTTC. This codes for CASSLVEDEQFF.

The chain joins TRBV4-3 to TRBJ2-7, with 7 bases identical to TRBD2. Germline values: CDR1 LGHNA, CDR2 YSLEER. This CDR3 contains 14 residues. V lost 4 bases to trimming and J lost 4 bases; unmatched junction nucleotides: 7. The CDR3 here is CASSRSGLGYEQYF. The CDR3 bases are TGCGCCAGCAGCCGGTCTGGACTAGGTTACGAGCAGTACTTC.

This chain joins TRBV5-1 and TRBJ2-1; D is unclear. CDR3 length equals 15 residues. Trimming took off 4 bases at V and 3 bases at J, with 14 bases between the two ends. In germline, CDR1 is SGHRS, CDR2 YFSETQ. The CDR3 nucleotides read TGCGCCAGCAGCGCAAGGTTGGGAAGCTACAATGAGCAGTTCTTC. It yields the protein CASSARLGSYNEQFF.

Worth noting for this clone: The sample carries other DNA sequences with the same CDR3. The chain links TRBV6-6 to TRBJ1-1, with 7 positions matching TRBD1. The germline V gene encodes CDR1 MNHNY and CDR2 SVGAGI (reference sequence). J gave up 5 bases and V 0 bases, and 6 bases lay outside the gene matches. The CDR3 covers 15 residues. CDR3 DNA sequence: TGTGCCAGCAGTTACTCGGGGCAGGGGGGAACTGAAGCTTTCTTT. Translating it yields CASSYSGQGGTEAFF.

Regarding this clone: The sample holds other DNA sequences that translate to the same CDR3. V and J are TRBV19 and TRBJ2-5; 7 bases align to TRBD1. V was pared by 5 bases and J by 5 bases, with 5 bases of the junction left unmatched. CDR1 is LNHDA and CDR2 is SQIVND in the germline V gene (reference sequence). The CDR3 length is 13 residues. CDR3 bases: TGTGCCAGTAGTTCGGACAGGTTCGAGACCCAGTACTTC. Translation: CASSSDRFETQYF.

The CDR3 region is CATGQSYGYTF. CDR3 nucleotides: TGTGCCACCGGACAGTCCTATGGCTACACCTTC. The chain has TRBV28 and TRBJ1-2; D is perhaps TRBD1 (6 bases). V lost 10 bases and J 4 bases, leaving 10 bases between the germline ends. This CDR3 is built from 11 residues. Germline values: CDR1 MDHEN, CDR2 SYDVKM.

The chain has TRBV7-8 and TRBJ2-7, with TRBD2 identical over 7 bases. The CDR3 totals 15 residues. V lost 1 base to trimming and J lost 2 bases; unmatched junction nucleotides: 5. Germline V CDR1 and CDR2: SGHVS, FQNEAQ. CDR3 residues: CASSLESGITYEQYF. In nucleotides, the CDR3 is TGTGCCAGCAGCTTAGAGAGCGGGATCACCTACGAGCAGTACTTC.

The J gene is TRBJ2-2, the V gene TRBV29-1; a possible D gene is TRBD1 (6 bases). Germline CDR1 and CDR2: SQVTM and ANQGSEA. V lost 5 bases and J lost 0, with 10 bases in between. The CDR3 has 14 residues. The CDR3: CSVTGLANTGELFF. DNA for the CDR3: TGCAGCGTTACAGGGCTTGCGAACACCGGGGAGCTGTTTTTT.

This chain uses TRBV2 with TRBJ2-1, with D hard to call. Germline-derived CDR1 and CDR2 are SNHLY and FYNNEI. The CDR3 is made up of 15 amino acids. V was trimmed by 2 bases and J by 0 bases, leaving 8 bases between them. This CDR3 is CASSEFTVSYNEQFF. The DNA of the CDR3 is TGTGCCAGCAGTGAATTTACCGTCTCCTACAATGAGCAGTTCTTC.

V usage is TRBV30 and J usage is TRBJ1-4; D is unclear. This CDR3 comprises 14 residues. CDR1 is GTSNPN and CDR2 is SVGIG in the germline V gene (reference sequence). Trimming took 4 bases from V and 5 from J, leaving 14 bases between them. CDR3 loop: CAWKVTALNEKLFF. DNA of the CDR3: TGTGCCTGGAAGGTTACGGCTTTGAATGAAAAACTGTTTTTT.

The rearrangement links TRBV4-1 to TRBJ2-7, with 11 bases lining up with TRBD2. V shed 3 bases and J 4 bases; nucleotides not matched to a gene: 8. Germline V gene lookup returns CDR1 MGHRA and CDR2 YSYEKL. This CDR3 contains 16 residues. The DNA for the CDR3 is TGCGCCAGCAGCCAGAGCCCCGGGACTAGCGGATACGAGCAGTACTTC. Amino acid sequence: CASSQSPGTSGYEQYF.

The gene calls are TRBV6-1 and TRBJ2-5; D unclear. This CDR3 has 15 amino acids. Germline CDR1 MNHNS, CDR2 SASEGT. Trimming left V 6 bases short and J 1 base short, with 15 bases between. The CDR3 protein is CASSPNRGPQETQYF. The DNA of the CDR3 is TGTGCCAGCAGCCCCAACCGAGGACCCCAAGAGACCCAGTACTTC.

The rearrangement joins TRBV7-9 to TRBJ2-7; 8 bases are a match to TRBD1. Germline lookup yields CDR1 SEHNR and CDR2 FQNEAQ (reference sequence). This CDR3 contains 15 residues. Germline trimming cut 5 bases from V and 4 bases from J; bases unmatched to any gene: 10. Written as DNA, the CDR3 is TGTGCCAGCAGCAAAGGGGGGCAGGGGGCATACGAGCAGTACTTC. It yields the protein CASSKGGQGAYEQYF.

This chain uses TRBV7-3 with TRBJ2-7; D assignment may be TRBD1 or TRBD2 (6 bases each). Germline loops: CDR1 SGHTA, CDR2 FQGTGA. Trimming left V 5 bases short and J 3 bases short, with 17 bases between. CDR3 length: 15 residues. CDR3 loop: CASSEKGGGGYEQYF. CDR3 nucleotide sequence: TGTGCCAGCAGCGAAAAAGGAGGGGGAGGCTACGAGCAGTACTTC.

The rearrangement joins TRBV11-3 to TRBJ2-5; TRBD1 or TRBD2 may be the D gene (5 bases each). With 4 bases removed from V and 4 bases from J, the gap between germline ends came to 7 bases. The length of the CDR3 is 12 residues. Looked up from germline, CDR1 is SGHNT and CDR2 is YENEEA. CDR3 region: CASSWGIETQYF. The CDR3 region has the DNA TGTGCCAGCAGCTGGGGGATAGAGACCCAGTACTTC. The variable domain in full, with the rest retrieved from reference TRBV11-3 and TRBJ2-5, is EAGVVQSPRYKIIEKKQPVAFWCNPISGHNTLYWYLQNLGQGPELLIRYENEEAVDDSQLPKDRFSAERLKGVDSTLKIQPAELGDSAVYLCASSWGIETQYFGPGTRLLVL.

The chain uses TRBV28 and TRBJ2-4; D is perhaps TRBD2 (6 bases). The CDR3 runs to 18 residues. Germline V CDR1 and CDR2: MDHEN, SYDVKM. V lost 5 bases and J 0 bases, leaving 20 bases between the germline ends. The chain's CDR3 is CASSPGTLPLLAKNIQYF. CDR3 bases: TGTGCCAGCAGTCCCGGGACTTTACCACTTCTAGCCAAAAACATTCAGTACTTC.

CDR3: CASSLPPNEKLFF. CDR3 bases: TGTGCCAGCAGCTTGCCCCCGAATGAAAAACTGTTTTTT. The chain joins TRBV5-4 to TRBJ1-4; D gene uncertain. Germline CDR1 is SGHNT and CDR2 is YYREEE (reference sequence). Trimming removed 1 base from V and 5 bases from J, with 6 bases in between. The CDR3 spans 13 residues.

On this clone itself: Other DNA sequences in the same sample also yield this CDR3. This sequence joins TRBV18 and TRBJ1-3; D is undetermined. Germline CDR1 is KGHSH and CDR2 is LQKENI. This CDR3 has 14 residues. V was shortened by 0 bases and J by 0 bases, with 3 bases between the two germline ends. The CDR3 DNA sequence: TGTGCCAGCTCACCACCGCCCTCTGGAAACACCATATATTTT. Its protein is CASSPPPSGNTIYF.

The chain joins TRBV7-9 to TRBJ2-2; maybe TRBD2 (5 bases). There are 18 residues in the CDR3. Per the germline V gene, CDR1 is SEHNR and CDR2 is FQNEAQ (reference sequence). V lost 1 base to trimming and J lost 0 bases, with 15 bases between them. CDR3 protein: CASSLVVGRLANTGELFF. CDR3 in DNA: TGTGCCAGCAGCTTAGTTGTTGGGAGACTCGCGAACACCGGGGAGCTGTTTTTT.

The gene calls are TRBV18 and TRBJ2-7; D not certain. From germline, CDR1 is KGHSH and CDR2 LQKENI. Deletions cut 4 bases from V and 5 bases from J, with 15 bases between. The CDR3 is made up of 14 amino acids. The CDR3 protein is CASSRSGSSDEQYF. CDR3 nucleotide sequence: TGTGCCAGCTCACGGTCGGGTTCTTCCGACGAGCAGTACTTC.

The table lists this clone with a count of one. J is TRBJ2-4 and V is TRBV10-2; no clear D gene. The germline V gene encodes CDR1 WSHSY and CDR2 SAAADI. This CDR3 has 15 residues. Trimming shortened V by 6 bases and J by 6 bases, and 18 bases separated the two germline ends. This CDR3 is CASSDYRAAVNIQYF. DNA for the CDR3: TGCGCCAGCAGCGATTACCGGGCAGCAGTAAACATTCAGTACTTC.

V and J are TRBV28 and TRBJ2-1; D possibly uses TRBD1 or TRBD2 (6 bases each). Deletions cut 5 bases from V and 3 bases from J, with 14 bases between. Germline V CDR1 and CDR2: MDHEN, SYDVKM. The CDR3 has 15 residues. In DNA, the CDR3 is TGTGCCAGCAGTGGGCCCGGGGGCGGCTACAATGAGCAGTTCTTC. Residues: CASSGPGGGYNEQFF.

The rearrangement joins TRBV6-1 to TRBJ2-7, with D unresolved. Looked up from germline, CDR1 is MNHNS and CDR2 is SASEGT. The ends were cut back, 10 bases at V and 5 bases at J, with 15 bases in the middle. This CDR3 has 12 residues. The CDR3 region has the DNA TGTGCCATCTCGTACTGGGCGAACGAGCAGTACTTC. Translation: CAISYWANEQYF.